This TCR beta chain was sequenced in a study of PD-L1 blockade in urothelial cancer. Study details: Blood samples had a median of approximately 150,000 T cells, 80,000 to 85,000 unique TCRs, and clonality more than 0.075. General study points: The study found that durable-benefit patients expanded tumor-associated blood clones more at 3 weeks.

Assay used: immunoSEQ multiplex PCR; TCRdb lists only in-frame clones, some missing. The sample holds under 30,000 clones, 80% to 85% seen once. CDR1 SGDLS and CDR2 YYNGEE come from the germline V gene. Unmatched junction bases numbered 1, after V lost 0 bases and J lost 7 bases. CDR3 length: 13 amino acids. Details on this clone: Its target is unknown.

The source of this sequence is a man aged 50 to 59 with urothelial cancer. The V call is TRBV9, the J call TRBJ2-1; the match to TRBD1 covers 7 bases. The input for sequencing was PBMCs, taken around atezolizumab (anti-PD-L1) treatment. In DNA form, the CDR3 reads TGTGCCAGCAGCGTAGGACAGGGAAATGAGCAGTTCTTC. This gives the protein CASSVGQGNEQFF.